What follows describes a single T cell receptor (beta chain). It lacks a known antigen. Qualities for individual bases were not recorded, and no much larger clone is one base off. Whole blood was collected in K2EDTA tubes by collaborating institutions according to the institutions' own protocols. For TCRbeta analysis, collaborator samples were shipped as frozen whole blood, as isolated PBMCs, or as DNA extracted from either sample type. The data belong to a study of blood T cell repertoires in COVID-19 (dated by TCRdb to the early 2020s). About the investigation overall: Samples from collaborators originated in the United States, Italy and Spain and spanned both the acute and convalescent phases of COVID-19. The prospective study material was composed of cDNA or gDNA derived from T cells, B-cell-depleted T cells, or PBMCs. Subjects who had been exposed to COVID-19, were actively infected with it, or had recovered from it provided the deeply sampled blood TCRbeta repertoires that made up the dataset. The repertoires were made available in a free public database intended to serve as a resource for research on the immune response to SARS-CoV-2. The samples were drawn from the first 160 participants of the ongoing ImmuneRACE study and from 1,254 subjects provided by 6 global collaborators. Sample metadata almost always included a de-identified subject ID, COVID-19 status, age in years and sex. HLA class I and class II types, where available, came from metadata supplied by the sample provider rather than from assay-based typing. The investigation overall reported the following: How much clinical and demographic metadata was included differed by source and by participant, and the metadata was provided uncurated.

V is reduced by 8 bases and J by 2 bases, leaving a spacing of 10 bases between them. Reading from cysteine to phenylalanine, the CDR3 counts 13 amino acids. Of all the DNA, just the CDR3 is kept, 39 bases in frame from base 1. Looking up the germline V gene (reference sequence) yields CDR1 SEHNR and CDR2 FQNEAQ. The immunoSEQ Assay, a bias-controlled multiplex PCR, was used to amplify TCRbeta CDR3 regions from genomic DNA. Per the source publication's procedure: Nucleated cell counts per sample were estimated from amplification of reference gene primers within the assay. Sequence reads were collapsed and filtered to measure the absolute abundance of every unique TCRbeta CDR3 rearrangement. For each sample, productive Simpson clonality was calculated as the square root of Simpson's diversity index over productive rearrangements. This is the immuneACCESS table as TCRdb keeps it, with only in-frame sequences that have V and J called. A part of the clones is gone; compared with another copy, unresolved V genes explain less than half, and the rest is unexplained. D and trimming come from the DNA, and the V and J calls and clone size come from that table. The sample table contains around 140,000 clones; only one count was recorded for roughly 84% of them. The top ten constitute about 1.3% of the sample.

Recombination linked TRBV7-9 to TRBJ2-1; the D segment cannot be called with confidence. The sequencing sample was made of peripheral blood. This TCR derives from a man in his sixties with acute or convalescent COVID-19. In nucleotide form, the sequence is TGTGCCAGCGCGCGGCAGACCTACAATGAGCAGTTCTTC. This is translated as CASARQTYNEQFF.